This TCR beta chain was sequenced for a study of PD-1 blockade in mismatch repair-deficient tumors. This clone was picked up one time. Here immunoSEQ multiplex PCR was the method, and the copy in TCRdb shows in-frame clones only, minus some. The sample records roughly 45,000 clones, 77% being singletons. V lost 6 bases and J lost 4, with 16 bases in between. CDR1 is SEHNR, CDR2 FQNEAQ, per germline (reference sequence). The CDR3 covers 15 residues. The rearrangement links TRBV7-9 to TRBJ2-1; D is possibly TRBD1 (6 bases). This material consisted of PBMCs, taken before pembrolizumab treatment. This clonotype was obtained from an adult with mismatch repair-deficient cancer. The CDR3 DNA sequence: TGTGCCAGCAGGGTCGGTGACAGGAGTTACAATGAGCAGTTCTTC. Translating it yields CASRVGDRSYNEQFF.